This TCR beta chain derives from a study of cytomegalovirus exposure and HLA in healthy donors. Study-wide background: Drawn from HLA-typed donors, around 85 million unique TCRs were held in an early data release.

Primers included in the PCR were 60 Vbeta and 13 Jbeta primers. TCRdb's copy holds only in-frame clones and misses some; the assay was immunoSEQ multiplex PCR. The sample includes around 120,000 clones, approximately 81% seen only once; the top ten take around 0.67%. Details on this clone: What it binds is not known.

General study results and limits: Cytomegalovirus association was assigned to some 160 TCR beta chains. As a later analysis showed, several of the most significant clusters appeared to be linked to common viral pathogens. Later analysis demonstrated an association between a missense DCLRE1C variant and TCR beta V- and J-gene trimming.

Germline V lookup: CDR1 MDHEN, CDR2 SYDVKM. The CDR3 is 15 residues long. V shed 6 bases, J shed 6 bases, and the junction held 9 bases outside the gene matches. The J gene is TRBJ1-2, the V gene TRBV28, with 11 bases matching TRBD1. The sample consisted of PBMCs. The TCR was taken from a man between 18 and 35 years old in good health and CMV-seronegative. The CDR3 coding sequence is TGTGCCAGCAGCCCTAGGGGACAGGGGGTGCATGGCTACACCTTC. It translates to CASSPRGQGVHGYTF.